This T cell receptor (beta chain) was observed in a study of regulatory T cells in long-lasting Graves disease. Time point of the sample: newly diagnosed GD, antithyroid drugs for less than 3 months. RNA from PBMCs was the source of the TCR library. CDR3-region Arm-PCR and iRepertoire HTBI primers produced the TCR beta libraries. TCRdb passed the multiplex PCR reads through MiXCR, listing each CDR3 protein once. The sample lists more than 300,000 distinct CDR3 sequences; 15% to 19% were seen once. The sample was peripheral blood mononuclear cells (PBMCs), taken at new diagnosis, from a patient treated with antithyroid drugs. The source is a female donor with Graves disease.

The CDR3 spells CASSHRTEGQTQYF. The CDR3 DNA reads TGTGCCAGCAGCCACAGGACAGAAGGGCAGACCCAGTACTTC. The chain recombines TRBV4-2 with TRBJ2-5, with a possible D match to TRBD1 (6 bases). The ends were cut back, 3 bases at V and 6 bases at J, with 14 bases in the middle. Germline assignment: CDR1 LGHNA and CDR2 YNFKEQ. The CDR3 has 14 residues.